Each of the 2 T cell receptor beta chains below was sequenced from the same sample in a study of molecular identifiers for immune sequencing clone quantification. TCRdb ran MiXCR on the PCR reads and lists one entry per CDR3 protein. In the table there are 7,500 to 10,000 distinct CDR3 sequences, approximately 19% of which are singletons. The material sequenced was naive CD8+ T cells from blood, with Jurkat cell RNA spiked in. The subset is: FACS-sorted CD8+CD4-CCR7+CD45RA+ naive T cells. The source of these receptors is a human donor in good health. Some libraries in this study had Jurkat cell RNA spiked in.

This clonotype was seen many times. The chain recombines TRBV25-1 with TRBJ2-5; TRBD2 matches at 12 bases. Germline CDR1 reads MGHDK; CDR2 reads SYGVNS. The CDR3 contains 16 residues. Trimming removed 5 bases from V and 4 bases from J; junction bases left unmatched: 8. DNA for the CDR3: TGTGCCAGCAGTCTAGCGGGAGGGCCGGTTTTAGAGACCCAGTACTTC. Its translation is CASSLAGGPVLETQYF.

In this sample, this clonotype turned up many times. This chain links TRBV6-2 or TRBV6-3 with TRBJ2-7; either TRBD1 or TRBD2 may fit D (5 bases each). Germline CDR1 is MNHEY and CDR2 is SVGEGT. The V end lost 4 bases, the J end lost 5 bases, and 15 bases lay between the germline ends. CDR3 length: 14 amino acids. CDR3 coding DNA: TGTGCCAGCAGTTCTATGACGGGGCAGGACGAGCAGTACTTC. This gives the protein CASSSMTGQDEQYF.